Presented here are 12 T cell receptor beta chains from one specimen sequenced in a study of blood T cell repertoires in COVID-19. The data were produced by immunoSEQ multiplex PCR, yet TCRdb's version contains in-frame clones alone and is incomplete. The sample has fewer than 500,000 clones; roughly nine tenths are singletons. Material: PBMCs or T cells enriched from blood (not recorded which). The receptors stem from a woman under 30 who had recovered from COVID-19.

The chain links TRBV5-4 to TRBJ2-1; 7 positions match TRBD2. Unmatched junction bases numbered 10, after V lost 4 bases and J lost 6 bases. CDR1 and CDR2 from the germline V gene are SGHNT and YYREEE (reference sequence). The CDR3 is made up of 15 amino acids. The CDR3 region is CASSGGGGAFNEQFF. The DNA of the CDR3 is TGTGCCAGCAGCGGGGGGGGAGGCGCTTTCAATGAGCAGTTCTTC.

This clone was detected once. This chain links TRBV7-9 with TRBJ1-4; D is possibly TRBD1 (6 bases). Deletions cut 4 bases from V and 3 bases from J, with 15 bases between. CDR1 is SEHNR, CDR2 FQNEAQ, per germline (reference sequence). This CDR3 has 16 amino acids. In DNA form, the CDR3 reads TGTGCCAGCAGCTCAGTCATGACAGGATCTAATGAAAAACTGTTTTTT. Translation gives CASSSVMTGSNEKLFF.

In DNA form, the CDR3 reads TGCGCCAGCATGCTCGTCAAATCCGGGACAGGGGGCGCGGACACTGAAGCTTTCTTT. It encodes CASMLVKSGTGGADTEAFF. The chain employs TRBV5-1 and TRBJ1-1; 12 positions agree with TRBD1. The CDR3 sequence is 19 residues long. The V gene end was trimmed by 6 bases and the J gene end by 3 bases; junction bases not matched to a gene: 18. Germline CDR1 reads SGHRS; CDR2 reads YFSETQ. The complete variable domain, with remaining parts taken from reference TRBV5-1 and TRBJ1-1, reads KAGVTQTPRYLIKTRGQQVTLSCSPISGHRSVSWYQQTPGQGLQFLFEYFSETQRNKGNFPGRFSGRQFSNSRSEMNVSTLELGDSALYLCASMLVKSGTGGADTEAFFGQGTRLTVV.

This rearrangement joins TRBV6-5 to TRBJ1-6; 7 bases are shared with TRBD1. This CDR3 spans 14 amino acids. Trimming at V came to 7 bases and at J to 6 bases, leaving 6 bases not matched to a gene. CDR1 and CDR2 (germline): MNHEY, SVGAGI. This chain's CDR3 is CASTPGQINSPLHF. CDR3 sequence (DNA): TGTGCCAGCACCCCGGGACAGATTAATTCACCCCTCCACTTT.

This rearrangement joins TRBV28 to TRBJ2-1; D perhaps matches TRBD2 (5 bases). The CDR3 loop spans 15 amino acids. The germline CDR1 and CDR2 sequences are MDHEN and SYDVKM. V was pared by 8 bases and J by 3 bases, with 17 bases between. The CDR3, as DNA: TGTGCCAGCGGTACCGGACGGGGTCGCTACAATGAGCAGTTCTTC. Amino acid sequence: CASGTGRGRYNEQFF.

CDR3 sequence reads: CASRVSGGALSYEQYF. CDR3 sequence (DNA): TGCGCCAGCCGGGTTAGCGGGGGGGCATTGTCCTACGAGCAGTACTTC. The chain combines TRBV5-1 with TRBJ2-7; TRBD2 agrees at 11 bases. J was trimmed by 1 base and V by 7 bases; bases with no gene match: 10. The CDR3 extends over 16 amino acids. Germline CDR1 is SGHRS and CDR2 is YFSETQ.

The CDR3 DNA follows: TGTGCCAGCAGCTTAGTGCCTAGGCAAGAGACCCAGTACTTC. Amino acid sequence: CASSLVPRQETQYF. The chain joins TRBV7-6 to TRBJ2-5; D gene unclear. V lost 1 base, J lost 2 bases, and 8 bases lay in between. In germline, CDR1 is SGHVS, CDR2 FNYEAQ. The CDR3 runs to 14 residues.

This clone has a handful of counts. The genes are TRBV7-3 and TRBJ1-1; D unclear. V dropped 2 bases and J dropped 2 bases, with 6 bases sitting between them. Germline CDR1 is SGHTA and CDR2 is FQGTGA. This CDR3 region has 13 residues. The CDR3 nucleotides are TGTGCCAGCAGCTTAGGCTCAAACACTGAAGCTTTCTTT. It yields the protein CASSLGSNTEAFF. The full variable domain, its missing parts supplied by reference TRBV7-3 and TRBJ1-1, is GAGVSQTPSNKVTEKGKYVELRCDPISGHTALYWYRQSLGQGPEFLIYFQGTGAADDSGLPNDRFFAVRPEGSVSTLKIQRTERGDSAVYLCASSLGSNTEAFFGQGTRLTVV.

V usage is TRBV7-9 and J usage is TRBJ1-4; 7 bases are shared with TRBD1. CDR1 is SEHNR and CDR2 is FQNEAQ in the germline V gene (reference sequence). This CDR3 is 15 amino acids long. Trimming cost V 5 bases and J 0 bases; bases outside gene matches: 3. The CDR3 nucleotides read TGTGCCAGCAGCCCCCAGGGGGCAACTAATGAAAAACTGTTTTTT. Residues: CASSPQGATNEKLFF.

The V call is TRBV30, the J call TRBJ1-1; D is possibly TRBD1 (6 bases). The CDR3 length is 13 residues. From germline, CDR1 is GTSNPN and CDR2 SVGIG (reference sequence). The CDR3 protein is CACRTAINTEAFF. CDR3 bases: TGTGCTTGTCGGACAGCCATAAACACTGAAGCTTTCTTT. Full variable domain (outside the CDR3, taken from reference TRBV30 and TRBJ1-1): SQTIHQWPATLVQPVGSPLSLECTVEGTSNPNLYWYRQAAGRGLQLLFYSVGIGQISSEVPQNLSASRPQDRQFILSSKKLLLSDSGFYLCACRTAINTEAFFGQGTRLTVV.

J is TRBJ1-1 and V is TRBV5-1; D may be TRBD1 (5 bases). The CDR3 consists of 14 residues. Germline V gene sequence: CDR1 SGHRS, CDR2 YFSETQ. Between the trimmed V and J ends, which lost 0 bases and 5 bases, there was a span of 11 bases. The CDR3 protein is CASSLGDGRTEAFF. In DNA form, the CDR3 reads TGCGCCAGCAGCTTGGGGGACGGGAGGACTGAAGCTTTCTTT.

This clone was found once. The rearrangement links TRBV7-2 to TRBJ2-7; possibly TRBD1 for D (6 bases). This CDR3 contains 13 residues. Germline CDR1 is SGHTA and CDR2 is FQGNSA. V was trimmed by 5 bases and J by 3 bases, leaving 11 bases between them. The CDR3 loop reads CASSRTAIYEQYF. The DNA for the CDR3 is TGTGCCAGCAGCCGGACAGCTATCTACGAGCAGTACTTC.